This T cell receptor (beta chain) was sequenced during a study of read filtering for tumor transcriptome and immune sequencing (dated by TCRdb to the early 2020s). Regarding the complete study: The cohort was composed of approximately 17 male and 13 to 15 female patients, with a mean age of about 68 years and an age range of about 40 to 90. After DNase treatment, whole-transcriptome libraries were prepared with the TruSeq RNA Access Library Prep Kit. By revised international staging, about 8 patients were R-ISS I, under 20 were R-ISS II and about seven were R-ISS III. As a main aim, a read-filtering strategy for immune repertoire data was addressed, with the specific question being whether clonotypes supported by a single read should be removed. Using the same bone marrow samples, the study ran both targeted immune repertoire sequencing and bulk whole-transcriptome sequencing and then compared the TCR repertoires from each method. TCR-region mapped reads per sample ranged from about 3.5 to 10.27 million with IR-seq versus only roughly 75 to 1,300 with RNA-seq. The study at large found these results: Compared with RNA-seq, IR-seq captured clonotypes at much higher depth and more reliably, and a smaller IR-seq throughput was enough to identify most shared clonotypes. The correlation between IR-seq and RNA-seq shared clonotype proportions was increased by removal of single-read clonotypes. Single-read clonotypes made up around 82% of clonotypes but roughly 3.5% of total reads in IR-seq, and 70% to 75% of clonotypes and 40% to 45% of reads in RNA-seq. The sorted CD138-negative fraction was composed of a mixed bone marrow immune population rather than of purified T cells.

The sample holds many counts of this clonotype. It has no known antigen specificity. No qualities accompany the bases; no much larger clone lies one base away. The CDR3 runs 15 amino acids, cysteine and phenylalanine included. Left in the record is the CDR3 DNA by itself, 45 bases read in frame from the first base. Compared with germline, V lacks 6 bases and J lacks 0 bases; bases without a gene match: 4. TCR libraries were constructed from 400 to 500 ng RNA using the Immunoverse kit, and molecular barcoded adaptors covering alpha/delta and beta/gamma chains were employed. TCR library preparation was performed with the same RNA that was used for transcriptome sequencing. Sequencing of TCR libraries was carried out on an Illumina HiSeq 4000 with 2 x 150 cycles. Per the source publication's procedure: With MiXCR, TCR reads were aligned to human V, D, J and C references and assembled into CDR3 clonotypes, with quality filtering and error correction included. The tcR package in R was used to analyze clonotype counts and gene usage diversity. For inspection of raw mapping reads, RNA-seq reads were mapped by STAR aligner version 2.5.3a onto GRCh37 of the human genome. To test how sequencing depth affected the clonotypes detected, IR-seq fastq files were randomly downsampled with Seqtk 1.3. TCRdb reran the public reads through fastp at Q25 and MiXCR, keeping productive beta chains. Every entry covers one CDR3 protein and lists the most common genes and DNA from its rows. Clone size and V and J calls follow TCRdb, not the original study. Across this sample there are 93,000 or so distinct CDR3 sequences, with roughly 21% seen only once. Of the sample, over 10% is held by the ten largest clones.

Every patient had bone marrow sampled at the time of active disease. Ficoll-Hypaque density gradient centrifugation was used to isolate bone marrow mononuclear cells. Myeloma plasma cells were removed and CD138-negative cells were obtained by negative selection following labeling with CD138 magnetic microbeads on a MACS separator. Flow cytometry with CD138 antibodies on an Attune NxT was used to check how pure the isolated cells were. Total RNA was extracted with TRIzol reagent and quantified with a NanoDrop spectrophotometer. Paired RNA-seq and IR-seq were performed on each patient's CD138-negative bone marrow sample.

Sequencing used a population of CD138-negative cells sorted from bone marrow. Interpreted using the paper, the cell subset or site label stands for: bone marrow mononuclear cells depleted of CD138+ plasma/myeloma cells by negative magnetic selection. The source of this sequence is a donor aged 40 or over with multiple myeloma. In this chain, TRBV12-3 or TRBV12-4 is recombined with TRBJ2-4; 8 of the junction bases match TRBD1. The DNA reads TGTGCCAGCAGGCAGGGGGCAAGAGCCAAAAACATTCAGTACTTC. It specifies CASRQGARAKNIQYF.